Sequencing of this TCR beta chain was carried out in a study of T-cell reconstitution after alpha-beta-depleted transplantation in children. The length of the CDR3 is 16 residues. V was clipped by 4 bases and J by 6 bases; unmatched bases: 9. Germline V gene data show CDR1 as KGHDR and CDR2 as SFDVKD. General observations from the study: A year post-transplant, T-cell counts and diversity derived mostly from newly produced T cells.

Note on this clonotype: The antigen remains unidentified.

A library of TCRbeta sequences, prepared with unique molecular identifiers, was generated. TCRdb re-called the PCR reads through MiXCR, storing one row per CDR3 protein. The sample has fewer than 700,000 distinct CDR3 sequences, roughly 23% seen once. Sequencing was performed on PBMCs, mostly from graft donor cells, taken 360 days after TCRalphabeta/CD19-depleted stem cell transplant. The rearrangement links TRBV24-1 to TRBJ2-1, with 9 bases identical to TRBD1. This clonotype was obtained from a boy under two years old who had a stem cell transplant for acute myeloid leukemia, so the T cells may come from the graft donor. The CDR3 region has the DNA TGTGCCACCAGTGACCCTACCCCGGACAGGGGCAATGAGCAGTTCTTC. It yields the protein CATSDPTPDRGNEQFF.